The TCR beta chain described here comes from a study of long-term antiretroviral therapy in people with HIV. Samples were assayed with immunoSEQ v3.0 at survey level. Some clones are missing from TCRdb's copy, which holds only in-frame ones; the method was immunoSEQ multiplex PCR. Of 20,000 to 25,000 clones listed, 85% are singletons. Among participants with HIV, every one received treatment in the United States. Looked up from germline, CDR1 is SGHAT and CDR2 is FQNNGV. The CDR3 has 15 residues. V lost 1 base to trimming and J lost 8 bases, with 12 bases between them. As for this clone: No antigen is known for it.

Study-level points and caveats: Post-ART diversity increased but stayed below transplant donor controls.

The chain combines TRBV11-2 with TRBJ1-6; no clear D gene. This receptor was taken from a middle-aged man with HIV. This sample comprised unsorted PBMCs, obtained 1.6 years after starting antiretroviral therapy. The CDR3 reads CASSLASAHYSPLHF. The DNA for the CDR3 is TGTGCCAGCAGCTTAGCTTCGGCCCACTATTCACCCCTCCACTTT.